A single TCR beta chain is shown here with its context. The source of the sample is a study of blood T cell repertoires in COVID-19. Original processing methods: Reference gene primers were amplified, and this amplification served to estimate nucleated cell counts. Sequencing used immunoSEQ multiplex PCR; TCRdb keeps in-frame clones, though not all of them. From that table come the V and J calls and clone size; the DNA was used to work out D and trimming. The sample has around 290,000 clones, roughly 87% seen once. The clonotype was recovered from a woman aged 25 to 39 who had recovered from COVID-19. Sequenced input: PBMCs or T cells enriched from blood (not recorded which).

Here the CDR3 DNA reads TGTGCCAGCAGCCCGCCGAGCTACAATGAGCAGTTCTTC. This codes for CASSPPSYNEQFF. The chain combines TRBV7-8 with TRBJ2-1; D not resolved. Germline loops: CDR1 SGHVS, CDR2 FQNEAQ. CDR3 length: 13 residues. V dropped 5 bases and J dropped 3 bases, with 8 bases sitting between them.